This is a list of T cell receptor beta chains from one sample in a study of T cell responses to AZD1222 COVID-19 vaccine. Produced via immunoSEQ multiplex PCR; TCRdb's table is partial and in-frame only. The sample records approximately 88,000 clones, approximately 82% being singletons. The sample was peripheral blood, taken on day 0 of AZD1222 vaccination. These receptors originate from an adult in good health. The CDR3 runs from the conserved cysteine through the conserved F or W. The D gene is left open where the match is weak. Size tells how often a clone was seen (once, few, many) or the class of an expanded clone, and some rows leave it out.

D gene,clone size,V gene,CDR3 length,J gene,CDR3 DNA,CDR3 protein
-,-,TRBV27,14,TRBJ1-6,TGTGCCAGCAGTCCGCTCGGGGCCTCCCCGCCCCTCCACTTT,CASSPLGASPPLHF
-,few,TRBV4-1,17,TRBJ2-1,TGCGCCAGCAGCCCTCGGGGGGCAAGCAGCTCCTACAATGAGCAGTTCTTC,CASSPRGASSSYNEQFF
-,-,TRBV28,15,TRBJ2-5,TGTGCCAGCAGTTCCCACCCCGACAGGCGACAGACCCAGTACTTC,CASSSHPDRRQTQYF
TRBD2,-,TRBV29-1,14,TRBJ2-3,TGCAGCGTTGACGGACTAGCGGGAATAGATACGCAGTATTTT,CSVDGLAGIDTQYF
-,-,TRBV12-3/TRBV12-4,12,TRBJ2-5,TGTGCCAGCAGTTTGATTGGGGAGACCCAGTACTTC,CASSLIGETQYF
-,-,TRBV28,14,TRBJ1-1,TGTGCCAGCAGTTTATCCCAAATACAGGGTGAAGCTTTCTTT,CASSLSQIQGEAFF
-,-,TRBV29-1,12,TRBJ1-1,TGCAGCGTTGAAGCCGGCCGAGGTCGAGCTTTCTTT,CSVEAGRGRAFF
-,-,TRBV10-2,16,TRBJ2-5,TGCGCCAGCAAGCAGGAGGCGAACCCCCTGAGGGAGACCCAGTACTTC,CASKQEANPLRETQYF
-,few,TRBV4-3,16,TRBJ1-3,TGCGCCAGCAGCCAAAACTTGAGGGATTCTGGAAACACCATATATTTT,CASSQNLRDSGNTIYF
-,-,TRBV6-5,14,TRBJ1-5,TGTGCCAGCAGCGCTGTCCTGTACAATCAGCCCCAGCATTTT,CASSAVLYNQPQHF
-,few,TRBV24-1,13,TRBJ2-7,TGTGCCACCAGTGATCCAATTAATTACGAGCAGTACTTC,CATSDPINYEQYF
-,few,TRBV6-5,13,TRBJ2-2,TGTGCCAGCAGAGGCCCCGGGGGCGGGGAGCTGTTTTTT,CASRGPGGGELFF
-,once,TRBV18,14,TRBJ2-7,TGTGCCAGCTCACCAGGTCAGGGACCCTACGAGCAGTACTTC,CASSPGQGPYEQYF
-,few,TRBV7-9,12,TRBJ1-4,TGTGCCAGCAGCTTGGGAAATGAAAAACTGTTTTTT,CASSLGNEKLFF
TRBD1,-,TRBV4-3,14,TRBJ1-1,TGCGCCAGCAGCCGGGACAGGGGGCGGACTGAAGCTTTCTTT,CASSRDRGRTEAFF
TRBD1,once,TRBV28,13,TRBJ1-4,TGTGCCAGCAGGGAGGGGGCGGGAGAAAAACTGTTTTTT,CASREGAGEKLFF
-,once,TRBV6-4,11,TRBJ2-5,TGTGCCAGCAGTGAGGGGGAGACCCAGTACTTC,CASSEGETQYF
-,-,TRBV19,17,TRBJ1-4,TGTGCCAGTAGTACCCCCCCGGGGCGCGGCAAAGAGGAAAAACTGTTTTTT,CASSTPPGRGKEEKLFF
-,-,TRBV2,15,TRBJ2-5,TGTGCCACTTCGCAGGGAGAGGGTCTGGGGGAGACCCAGTACTTC,CATSQGEGLGETQYF
-,-,TRBV6-5,13,TRBJ2-3,TGTGCCAGCAGTTACTCCTTACCAGATACGCAGTATTTT,CASSYSLPDTQYF
TRBD1,once,TRBV5-1,16,TRBJ2-5,TGCGCCAGCCGGACCCGGACAGGGGGCTTTTTAGAGACCCAGTACTTC,CASRTRTGGFLETQYF
TRBD2,once,TRBV4-2,16,TRBJ2-3,TGTGCCAGCAGCCCTGCGGTAGCGGGAGGAAGAGATACGCAGTATTTT,CASSPAVAGGRDTQYF
-,-,TRBV9,14,TRBJ2-7,TGTGCCAGCAGCGTAGAGCAAGCTAACTACGAGCAGTACTTC,CASSVEQANYEQYF
-,-,TRBV5-5,16,TRBJ1-6,TGTGCCAGCAGCTTGGAGGTGGCAATTTATAATTCACCCCTCCACTTT,CASSLEVAIYNSPLHF
-,once,TRBV6-5,15,TRBJ2-2,TGTGCCAGCAGGACTACAGGATATCGGGTCGGGGAGCTGTTTTTT,CASRTTGYRVGELFF
TRBD1,-,TRBV5-1,16,TRBJ1-2,TGCGCCAGCAGCCCGGAGACAGGGGGTGGGGTGCGTGGCTACACCTTC,CASSPETGGGVRGYTF
TRBD1,-,TRBV6-1,15,TRBJ1-4,TGTGCCAGCAGTGATACGGGACAGGGAACAGGAAAACTGTTTTTT,CASSDTGQGTGKLFF
TRBD1,-,TRBV19,15,TRBJ1-5,TGTGCCAGTAGTATAGTAGGACAGGGCGGTCGGCCCCAGCATTTT,CASSIVGQGGRPQHF
-,-,TRBV4-3,18,TRBJ1-2,TGCGCCAGCAGCCAAACATTCGGCGTGGACACCAGAAACTATGGCTACACCTTC,CASSQTFGVDTRNYGYTF
-,-,TRBV20-1,14,TRBJ1-6,TGCAGTGCTAGTCGAACCGTCCTTAATTCACCCCTCCACTTT,CSASRTVLNSPLHF
-,-,TRBV27,14,TRBJ1-1,TGTGCCAGCAGTTTAATTCCTGGATCCACTGAAGCTTTCTTT,CASSLIPGSTEAFF
-,-,TRBV19,14,TRBJ2-2,TGTGCCAGTAGTTCAGGGAGGAACACCGGGGAGCTGTTTTTT,CASSSGRNTGELFF
-,few,TRBV19,13,TRBJ1-3,TGTGCCAGTAGTATAGGTTCTGGAAACACCATATATTTT,CASSIGSGNTIYF
-,-,TRBV6-5,16,TRBJ2-3,TGTGCCAGCAGTTCGCCCGGGGGCGGCGACACAGATACGCAGTATTTT,CASSSPGGGDTDTQYF
-,-,TRBV12-5,18,TRBJ1-3,TGTGCTAGTGGCCTAGCCCGGGGGGCGCGAGTCCGTTACAACACCATATATTTT,CASGLARGARVRYNTIYF
-,-,TRBV7-2,15,TRBJ2-7,TGTGCCAGCAGTCAATCCAGCGGGCCTGGATACGAGCAGTACTTC,CASSQSSGPGYEQYF
TRBD1,once,TRBV6-5,14,TRBJ1-4,TGTGCCAGCAGCATGGGACAGTTGAATGAAAAACTGTTTTTT,CASSMGQLNEKLFF
-,-,TRBV4-1,15,TRBJ1-1,TGCGCCAGCAGCCAAGATAAGGGGGGAAACACTGAAGCTTTCTTT,CASSQDKGGNTEAFF
TRBD1,-,TRBV28,15,TRBJ2-1,TGTGCCAGCAGTACAGGGGGCGAGGATCTTCATGAGCAGTTCTTC,CASSTGGEDLHEQFF
TRBD1,-,TRBV15,13,TRBJ2-7,TGTGCCACCAGCAGGGGACAGGGCTCCGAGCAGTACTTC,CATSRGQGSEQYF
TRBD1,-,TRBV18,17,TRBJ2-7,TGTGCCAGCTCACACGGACATCCGGGACAGGGGTTCTACGAGCAGTACTTC,CASSHGHPGQGFYEQYF
TRBD2,-,TRBV7-9,17,TRBJ2-5,TGTGCCAGCAGCCACCCGGGACTAGCGGGAGGGGGGGAGACCCAGTACTTC,CASSHPGLAGGGETQYF
TRBD1,-,TRBV2,13,TRBJ1-4,TGTGCCAGCAGAAGGGACAGGACCCTCAAACTGTTTTTT,CASRRDRTLKLFF
-,-,TRBV7-2,14,TRBJ2-5,TGTGCCAGCAGCTTAGCGGCAGGCCAAGAGACCCAGTACTTC,CASSLAAGQETQYF
TRBD1,-,TRBV6-9,17,TRBJ1-2,TGTGTAGACCACCTCCTCGGGACAGGGACAAGGGGCTATGGCTACACCTTC,CVDHLLGTGTRGYGYTF
TRBD1,-,TRBV11-2,16,TRBJ1-1,TGTGCCAGCAGCTTACTAGGGACAGGGTGGGACAAGGACGCTTTCTTT,CASSLLGTGWDKDAFF
TRBD1,-,TRBV5-5,14,TRBJ1-1,TGTGCCAGCAGCTCGACAGGGATGAACACTGAAGCTTTCTTT,CASSSTGMNTEAFF
TRBD1,few,TRBV4-3,16,TRBJ1-5,TGCGCCAGCAGCCAAGATGCCCAGGGGGCCGATCAGCCCCAGCATTTT,CASSQDAQGADQPQHF